These 26 T cell receptor beta chains share one sample of origin, sequenced in a study of blood T cell repertoires in COVID-19. Measured with immunoSEQ multiplex PCR; TCRdb has only the in-frame clones, and not every one. The sample gives about 180,000 clones, around 80% of which show up once; 12% is in the top ten. The sequencing input was peripheral blood. These receptors came from a woman aged 80 or over with COVID-19, enrolled during active disease.

This clone was recorded once. The chain is built from TRBV18 and TRBJ1-2; 8 positions match TRBD1. The germline V gene encodes CDR1 KGHSH and CDR2 LQKENI. This CDR3 is built from 15 residues. V shed 1 base and J 2 bases; nucleotides not matched to a gene: 3. The CDR3 loop is CASSPLQGGNYGYTF. The CDR3 nucleotides read TGTGCCAGCTCACCACTACAGGGGGGGAACTATGGCTACACCTTC.

Written as DNA, the CDR3 is TGTGCCAGCAGCTTGCCGAGCTCTGGAAACACCATATATTTT. It yields the protein CASSLPSSGNTIYF. The chain joins TRBV5-4 to TRBJ1-3; D remains ambiguous. This CDR3 contains 14 residues. Per germline, CDR1 SGHNT and CDR2 YYREEE (reference sequence). Trimming cost V 1 base and J 0 bases, with 5 bases left between them.

V and J are TRBV5-1 and TRBJ1-3; D unresolved. Germline CDR1 and CDR2: SGHRS and YFSETQ. V was trimmed by 4 bases and J by 0 bases, leaving 14 bases between them. The CDR3 is 16 residues long. This chain's CDR3 is CASSLPDASSGNTIYF. In DNA, the CDR3 is TGCGCCAGCAGCCTTCCAGATGCTTCCTCTGGAAACACCATATATTTT.

The chain is built from TRBV28 and TRBJ2-6; 8 nucleotides align to TRBD1. Per germline, CDR1 MDHEN and CDR2 SYDVKM. V was pared by 4 bases and J by 3 bases, with 2 bases of the junction left unmatched. The CDR3 runs to 15 residues. This CDR3 is CASSSGTGGANVLTF. The CDR3 DNA follows: TGTGCCAGCAGTTCCGGGACAGGTGGGGCCAACGTCCTGACTTTC.

V gene TRBV9 combines with J gene TRBJ1-6; tentatively, D is TRBD1 (6 bases). V was trimmed by 3 bases and J by 9 bases, leaving 16 bases between them. The CDR3 is 15 residues long. The V gene's germline CDR1 is SGDLS and CDR2 YYNGEE. The CDR3 DNA reads as TGTGCCAGCAGCGCCCTCCCCAGGGGCACTTCACCCCTCCACTTT. The encoded protein is CASSALPRGTSPLHF.

The CDR3 nucleotides are TGTGCCAGCCCGCCCCCGGGGCGGGGTGGCTACACCTTC. Protein sequence: CASPPPGRGGYTF. The genes are TRBV6-5 and TRBJ1-2, with D tentatively TRBD1 (5 bases). V lost 8 bases to trimming and J lost 7 bases, with 17 bases between them. Germline loops: CDR1 MNHEY, CDR2 SVGAGI. The CDR3 spans 13 residues.

V gene TRBV2 combines with J gene TRBJ2-1; 10 bases agree with TRBD1. This CDR3 is 14 amino acids long. In germline, CDR1 is SNHLY, CDR2 FYNNEI. J gave up 9 bases and V 5 bases, and 7 bases lay outside the gene matches. CDR3 DNA sequence: TGTGCCAGCAGTCTGACAGGGGGCACGGGTGAGCAGTTCTTC. This translates into CASSLTGGTGEQFF. Using reference TRBV2 and TRBJ2-1 for the parts outside the CDR3, the full variable domain is EPEVTQTPSHQVTQMGQEVILRCVPISNHLYFYWYRQILGQKVEFLVSFYNNEISEKSEIFDDQFSVERPDGSNFTLKIRSTKLEDSAMYFCASSLTGGTGEQFFGPGTRLTVL.

The chain employs TRBV7-2 and TRBJ2-1, with 9 nucleotides matching TRBD2. V dropped 6 bases and J dropped 7; count of bases not matched to a gene: 7. The CDR3 runs 14 residues. Germline-derived CDR1 and CDR2 are SGHTA and FQGNSA. The CDR3 DNA reads TGTGCCAGCAGAGTTAGCGGGAGTGGGAATGAGCAGTTCTTC. As protein: CASRVSGSGNEQFF.

The chain joins TRBV29-1 to TRBJ1-1, with 8 bases aligning to TRBD1. The germline V gene encodes CDR1 SQVTM and CDR2 ANQGSEA. The CDR3 has 15 amino acids. The ends lost 2 bases at V and 0 bases at J; junction bases unmatched: 5. The CDR3 loop is CSVERAGGLNTEAFF. The CDR3, as DNA: TGCAGCGTTGAACGGGCAGGGGGCTTGAACACTGAAGCTTTCTTT.

This rearrangement joins TRBV27 to TRBJ2-5, with 9 bases aligning to TRBD2. Trimming removed 3 bases from V and 4 bases from J; junction bases left unmatched: 12. Germline CDR1 reads MNHEY; CDR2 reads SMNVEV (reference sequence). CDR3 length: 17 amino acids. CDR3 sequence: CASSFGLAGKRGETQYF. The DNA of the CDR3 is TGTGCCAGCAGTTTCGGTCTAGCGGGGAAGCGGGGAGAGACCCAGTACTTC.

This clone was detected once. V and J are TRBV18 and TRBJ2-6; 7 bases are a match to TRBD1. The V segment lost 2 bases and the J segment 2 bases; nucleotides outside the gene matches: 9. The CDR3 is made up of 18 amino acids. Germline-derived CDR1 and CDR2 are KGHSH and LQKENI. CDR3 nucleotide sequence: TGTGCCAGCTCACCATCCAGACAGGGCTACGCTGGGGCCAACGTCCTGACTTTC. Its translation: CASSPSRQGYAGANVLTF. Filled out from reference TRBV18 and TRBJ2-6, the complete variable domain reads NAGVMQNPRHLVRRRGQEARLRCSPMKGHSHVYWYRQLPEEGLKFMVYLQKENIIDESGMPKERFSAEFPKEGPSILRIQQVVRGDSAAYFCASSPSRQGYAGANVLTFGAGSRLTVL.

The genes are TRBV3-1 (or the pseudogene TRBV3-2) and TRBJ1-4, with a weak D call TRBD1 (6 bases). CDR3 size: 15 residues. Deletions cut 4 bases from V and 8 bases from J, with 17 bases between. CDR1 and CDR2 from the germline V gene are LGHDT and YNNKEL (reference sequence). The CDR3, as DNA: TGTGCCAGCAGCCGAGTTATGGGGGCAAGGGAAAAACTGTTTTTT. Translated: CASSRVMGAREKLFF.

The V gene is TRBV7-9, the J gene TRBJ2-2; TRBD2 aligns across 14 bases. V gave up 4 bases and J gave up 1 base; unmatched junction bases: 5. Germline values: CDR1 SEHNR, CDR2 FQNEAQ (reference sequence). The CDR3 is 18 residues long. As DNA, the CDR3 is TGTGCCAGCAGCTACGGGACTAGCGGGGGCCTGAACACCGGGGAGCTGTTTTTT. This sequence encodes CASSYGTSGGLNTGELFF.

This clone was counted between two and nine times. V gene TRBV28 combines with J gene TRBJ2-5; a possible D gene is TRBD2 (5 bases). This CDR3 region has 13 residues. From germline, CDR1 is MDHEN and CDR2 SYDVKM. Between the trimmed V and J ends, which lost 1 base and 5 bases, there was a span of 8 bases. The CDR3 nucleotides are TGTGCCAGCAGTTTATATGGGGAGGAGACCCAGTACTTC. This encodes CASSLYGEETQYF.

Comment on this clone: An end of the junction differs from the germline gene, which may be a read error. The chain joins TRBV6-6 to TRBJ2-5; maybe TRBD2 (6 bases). Germline assignment: CDR1 MNHNY and CDR2 SVGAGI (reference sequence). This CDR3 comprises 12 residues. CDR3 coding DNA: TGTGCCAGCAGTCGGGAGAAGAGAGACCCCGACTTC. Translated: CASSREKRDPDF.

The V and J genes are TRBV7-2 and TRBJ2-1, with a tentative D call TRBD2 (7 bases). The CDR3 has 15 amino acids. CDR1 is SGHTA, CDR2 FQGNSA, per germline. V dropped 1 base and J dropped 4 bases, with 11 bases sitting between them. The CDR3 coding sequence is TGTGCCAGCAGCTTAGGGGGGGGCCTTTACAATGAGCAGTTCTTC. Amino acids: CASSLGGGLYNEQFF.

The chain is built from TRBV9 and TRBJ2-1, with 7 bases matching TRBD2. Germline CDR1 SGDLS, CDR2 YYNGEE. V was clipped by 4 bases and J by 2 bases; unmatched bases: 6. The CDR3 covers 15 residues. CDR3 sequence (DNA): TGTGCCAGCAGCTCTAGCGGACACACCTACAATGAGCAGTTCTTC. Translated: CASSSSGHTYNEQFF.

The chain carries TRBV18 and TRBJ2-2; D remains unclear. The CDR3 covers 16 residues. Trimming removed 3 bases at V and 4 bases at J, with 15 bases between. The V gene's germline CDR1 is KGHSH and CDR2 LQKENI. The CDR3 sequence is CASSPASGTFTGELFF. CDR3 bases: TGTGCCAGCTCACCTGCGTCAGGAACCTTCACCGGGGAGCTGTTTTTT.

The V call is TRBV27, the J call TRBJ2-1, with a tentative D call TRBD1 (5 bases). V lost 2 bases, J lost 6 bases, and 17 bases lay in between. Germline V gives CDR1 MNHEY, CDR2 SMNVEV (reference sequence). CDR3 length: 16 residues. The CDR3 nucleotides are TGTGCCAGCAGTTTAGATCCAGGACAAGTGACCAATGAGCAGTTCTTC. As protein: CASSLDPGQVTNEQFF.

This clone appeared once. This rearrangement joins TRBV7-8 to TRBJ1-2, with TRBD1 matching 9 bases. The trim removed 5 bases at V and 8 bases at J, leaving 15 bases unmatched. Germline-derived CDR1 and CDR2 are SGHVS and FQNEAQ. The CDR3 is 16 residues long. CDR3 bases: TGTGCCAGCAGCCTGGAGGGGACAGGGCAGGGTTCGGGCTACACCTTC. It codes for CASSLEGTGQGSGYTF.

This clone appeared a single time. This chain joins TRBV30 and TRBJ1-4, with 7 bases lining up with TRBD1. The CDR3 consists of 13 residues. The V segment lost 8 bases and the J segment 7 bases; nucleotides outside the gene matches: 10. Germline CDR1 reads GTSNPN; CDR2 reads SVGIG (reference sequence). The CDR3 nucleotides read TGTGCCGGAGGGGCAGGGGGTACTGAAAAACTGTTTTTT. As protein: CAGGAGGTEKLFF.

Details on this clone: The identical CDR3 is also encoded by other nucleotide sequences in the sample. The chain carries TRBV2 and TRBJ2-1; 10 nucleotides agree with TRBD2. Germline values: CDR1 SNHLY, CDR2 FYNNEI. CDR3 length: 14 residues. V was clipped by 4 bases and J by 3 bases; unmatched bases: 0. Written as DNA, the CDR3 is TGTGCCAGCAGTGGACTAGCGGGCTACAATGAGCAGTTCTTC. It translates to CASSGLAGYNEQFF.

The chain couples TRBV20-1 to TRBJ2-7; 8 bases map to TRBD1. CDR3 size: 16 residues. CDR1 and CDR2 from the germline V gene are DFQATT and SNEGSKA (reference sequence). The V segment lost 3 bases and the J segment 0 bases; nucleotides outside the gene matches: 10. This CDR3 is CSASSVGQGTSYEQYF. The CDR3 DNA is TGCAGTGCTAGTTCCGTAGGACAGGGAACCTCCTACGAGCAGTACTTC.

This chain connects TRBV13 to TRBJ1-1; D gene uncertain. The V end lost 0 bases, the J end lost 1 base, and 6 bases lay between the germline ends. Germline assignment: CDR1 PRHDT and CDR2 FYEKMQ (reference sequence). The CDR3 runs to 14 residues. CDR3 loop: CASSLGIANTEAFF. The DNA of the CDR3 is TGTGCCAGCAGCTTAGGGATAGCGAACACTGAAGCTTTCTTT.

The genes are TRBV19 and TRBJ2-2; the D is unclear. CDR3 length: 17 residues. Deletions cut 5 bases from V and 5 bases from J, with 21 bases between. Germline V gives CDR1 LNHDA, CDR2 SQIVND (reference sequence). CDR3 region: CASSLPERLFGTGELFF. The CDR3, as DNA: TGTGCCAGTAGTCTCCCGGAGAGATTATTCGGTACCGGGGAGCTGTTTTTT.

V and J are TRBV5-1 and TRBJ2-5; D might be TRBD1 (6 bases). V lost 4 bases to trimming and J lost 2 bases, with 21 bases between them. This CDR3 has 17 amino acids. CDR1 SGHRS and CDR2 YFSETQ come from the germline V gene. CDR3 bases: TGCGCCAGCAGCCGCCGTCCGGAATCTGGACAGCAAGAGACCCAGTACTTC. It yields the protein CASSRRPESGQQETQYF.